Listed below are T cell receptor beta chains from one sample, sequenced in a study of shared clonotypes between healthy human individuals. Here immunoSEQ multiplex PCR was the method, and the copy in TCRdb shows in-frame clones only, minus some. The data contain about 710,000 clones, 72% of them singletons. Sequencing was carried out using memory CD4+ T cells sorted from blood. These receptors originate from a woman in her thirties in good health. CDR3s include the opening cysteine and the closing phenylalanine or tryptophan. A D gene is named only where the DNA matches it firmly. Size values are once, few and many counts, or a class for expanded clones, and some rows have none.

d_call,j_call,clone_size,v_call,cdr3_nt,cdr3_aa
.,TRBJ1-1,few,TRBV2,TGTGCCGCTCCGCCCGGGGCCTTCACATCGAGCGACTTCACTGAAGCTTTCTTT,CAAPPGAFTSSDFTEAFF
TRBD1,TRBJ1-1,few,TRBV10-3,TGTGCCATCAGTCCAAACCCACAGGGGCTTTTGAACACTGAAGCTTTCTTT,CAISPNPQGLLNTEAFF
.,TRBJ2-7,.,TRBV18,TGTGCCAGCTCACCAAGACAGATGGAGTTGGTCTACGAGCAGTACTTC,CASSPRQMELVYEQYF
.,TRBJ2-7,.,TRBV28,TGTGCCAGCAGTTTATACCTAGCGTGGGAGCAGTACTTC,CASSLYLAWEQYF
TRBD2,TRBJ2-1,.,TRBV6-4,TGTGCCAGCAGTAGACTAGCTAGCTCCTACAATGAGCAGTTCTTC,CASSRLASSYNEQFF
TRBD2,TRBJ2-3,.,TRBV29-1,TGCAGCGTGGCAGTACTAGCGGGAGCGCCAGATACGCAGTATTTT,CSVAVLAGAPDTQYF
.,TRBJ2-5,.,TRBV5-1,TGCGCCAGCAGCTTGGGTACGCAGGGCTACGAGACCCAGTACTTC,CASSLGTQGYETQYF
.,TRBJ1-5,.,TRBV27,TGTGCCAGCAGTTTTGGAGGGTTCAGCAATCAGCCCCAGCATTTT,CASSFGGFSNQPQHF
.,TRBJ2-7,.,TRBV7-8,TGTGCCAGCAGCTTAGCGCTTTCAGGGGGGTACTACGAGCAGTACTTC,CASSLALSGGYYEQYF
.,TRBJ1-3,few,TRBV13,TGTGCCAGCAGGCTAAGTGGGGAGTCCATATATTTT,CASRLSGESIYF
.,TRBJ2-7,.,TRBV28,TGTGCCAGCAGTCCGCGGACTCCGCGGCAGTACTTC,CASSPRTPRQYF
TRBD1,TRBJ1-1,.,TRBV2,TGTGCCAGCAGAACCGGGACAGGGAGGGCTGAAGCTTTCTTT,CASRTGTGRAEAFF
.,TRBJ1-4,.,TRBV7-2,TGTGCCAGCAGGAAAACAGGGACGGCTGAAAAACTGTTTTTT,CASRKTGTAEKLFF
TRBD1,TRBJ2-2,once,TRBV5-1,TGCGCCAGCAGCTTGGAAACGACAGGGTCCGGGGAGCTGTTTTTT,CASSLETTGSGELFF
TRBD2,TRBJ2-1,once,TRBV7-8,TGTGCCAGCAGCCAACGTCGGACTAGCGGGGCCCCCAATGAGCAGTTCTTC,CASSQRRTSGAPNEQFF
TRBD1,TRBJ2-3,.,TRBV6-4,TGTGCCAGCAGTCAGGGACAGGGAGGCACAGATACGCAGTATTTT,CASSQGQGGTDTQYF
.,TRBJ1-5,once,TRBV19,TGTGCCAGTAGTATTCGCCCCGGGGTTAGCAATCAGCCCCAGCATTTT,CASSIRPGVSNQPQHF
.,TRBJ2-6,.,TRBV7-2,TGTGCCAGCAGGGGGTCTGGGGCCAACGTCCTGACTTTC,CASRGSGANVLTF
TRBD2,TRBJ2-1,.,TRBV7-3,TGTGCCAGCAGCTTAAGGTCTAGCGGATACAATGAGCAGTTCTTC,CASSLRSSGYNEQFF
.,TRBJ2-1,.,TRBV27,TGTGCCAGCACCTCACTATTCCGGCGGCCCCATGAGCAGTTCTTC,CASTSLFRRPHEQFF
.,TRBJ1-4,.,TRBV18,TGTGCCAGCTCACCACGAGGGTTCGGGGAAAAACTGTTTTTT,CASSPRGFGEKLFF
.,TRBJ1-3,.,TRBV11-2,TGTGCCAGCAGCATGCAGGAGGCTGGAAACACCATATATTTT,CASSMQEAGNTIYF
TRBD1,TRBJ2-7,once,TRBV6-5,TGTGCCAGCAGGACGGACAGGCCGCCCTACGAGCAGTACTTC,CASRTDRPPYEQYF
.,TRBJ2-1,.,TRBV28,TGTGCCAGCACGGGACTCAACTACAATGAGCAGTTCTTC,CASTGLNYNEQFF
.,TRBJ1-3,few,TRBV5-1,TGCGCCAGCAGCTTTAACGAAGGAAACACCATATATTTT,CASSFNEGNTIYF
.,TRBJ2-2,.,TRBV7-8,TGTGCCAGCAGCCTCCCTGGACGGACGAACACCGGGGAGCTGTTTTTT,CASSLPGRTNTGELFF
TRBD2,TRBJ2-1,.,TRBV5-1,TGCGCCAGCAGCTTGGGGGCTACTAGCGGGAGGGCCGATGAGCAGTTCTTC,CASSLGATSGRADEQFF
.,TRBJ1-5,.,TRBV6-6,TGTGCCAGCAGCCCGACAGGATATAGCAATCAGCCCCAGCATTTT,CASSPTGYSNQPQHF
.,TRBJ2-1,.,TRBV7-9,TGTGCCAGCAGTCCACGGGCACACGCCCCCTACAATGAGCAGTTCTTC,CASSPRAHAPYNEQFF